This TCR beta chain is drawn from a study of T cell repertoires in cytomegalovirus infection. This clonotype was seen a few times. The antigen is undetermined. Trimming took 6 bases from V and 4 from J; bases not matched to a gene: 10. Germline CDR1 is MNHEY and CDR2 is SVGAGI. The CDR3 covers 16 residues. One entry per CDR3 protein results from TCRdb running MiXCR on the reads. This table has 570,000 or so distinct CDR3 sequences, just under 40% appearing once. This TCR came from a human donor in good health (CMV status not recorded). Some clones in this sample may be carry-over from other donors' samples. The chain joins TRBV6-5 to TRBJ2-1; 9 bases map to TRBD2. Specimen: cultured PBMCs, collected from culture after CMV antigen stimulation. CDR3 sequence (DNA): TGTGCCAGCAGCCGAAAAATAGCGGGGGTTTACAATGAGCAGTTCTTC. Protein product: CASSRKIAGVYNEQFF.